This TCR beta chain was recorded in a study of human T cells and chemical hapten exposure listed by TCRdb under 2021. Concerning the study at large: For sensitization, 2% DPC in acetone was applied to a roughly 2 cm by roughly 2 cm area of upper inner arm skin. The mostly female patient cohort included alopecia areata with under or over 50% scalp involvement, alopecia totalis and alopecia universalis. This study followed changes in the peripheral blood TCR repertoire in vivo during primary and secondary sensitization of alopecia patients to the hapten diphenylcyclopropenone (DPC). For TCR sequencing, blood came from 25 to 35 alopecia patients at anywhere from one to four time points (pre-sensitization, 2, 6 and 24 weeks). Libraries were pooled for sequencing, and per-sample TCR yields varied mainly because of small differences in library volumes within the pool. Patch tests used Finn chambers with 0.01% DPC on the upper back, scored after 6 days by International Contact Dermatitis Research Group standards. Throughout the approximately 22-week study period, patients were also given weekly therapeutic DPC doses on the scalp. Patient blood was sampled pre-sensitization (week 0) and at 2, 6 and about 24 weeks after DPC sensitization.

The time point label on this specimen signifies: patch test 1, 2 weeks after DPC sensitization. The sample's treatment or condition, from its label and the paper: therapeutic diphenylcyclopropenone sensitization with weekly scalp DPC. At every patch-test visit, the blood draw took place before the patch test was put on. To be eligible, patients had to be aged 18 to 70, diagnosed with alopecia and judged suitable for DPC therapy, while pregnant patients were excluded. Unfractionated whole blood was collected in Tempus Blood RNA tubes, and total RNA was extracted from that blood. The cysteine opens and the phenylalanine closes a CDR3 of 13 amino acids. The sequence is cut down to CDR3 DNA, 39 bases in frame from base 1. The junction shows trimming of 2 bases on V and 0 bases on J, plus 5 bases between the germline ends. The germline V gene sets CDR1 to SQVTM and CDR2 to ANQGSEA. This clonotype appeared a few times. It has no known antigen specificity. Base qualities are not at hand, and no much larger clone is one base apart.

Receptor libraries were prepared by RACE. The sample was run on a NextSeq 500. During library preparation, unique molecular identifiers were attached to individual cDNA molecules so that TCRs could be counted in a quantitative, reproducible way. Each blood RNA sample was used to sequence both TCR alpha and TCR beta chains. The published analysis was carried out like this. The median number of TCRs per sample was roughly 98,000, ranging from about 23,224 to 700,000. V, J and CDR3 annotation of the TCR reads was performed with the Decombinator software suite. Every sample was subsampled to the same number of TCRs (28,000) for the PS versus PT1 abundance plots. TCRs were defined as expanded if absent before sensitization and observed at least eight times at the 2-week time point. The public sequencing data were trimmed at Q25 with fastp and processed into clonotypes with MiXCR by TCRdb, which kept only in-frame beta chains. Every CDR3 protein is listed once, alongside the most common genes and DNA of its rows. TCRdb, not the authors, supplied the V and J calls. The sample table contains some 340,000 distinct CDR3 sequences; only one count was recorded for about 7% of them. The ten most abundant clones make up 7.5% to 9% of the sample.

The research as a whole found: After repeated subsampling, the strength of the expansion versus patch-test correlation and the threshold at which it became significant changed. Significantly more large CDR3 similarity clusters were formed by expanded TCRs than by pre-sensitization or healthy control sets, consistent with antigen-driven responses. Because all patients had alopecia, a presumed autoimmune disease, the immune response of the patients might differ from that of healthy individuals. Patch test score correlated positively with the number of PT1 expanded TCRs, reaching significance at thresholds 8, 16 and 32 but not at 4. DPC sensitization did not change how many TCRs were above 1 in 1000 frequency, and no evidence was found of alterations in global repertoire structure.

The sample consisted of whole blood, taken in connection with sensitization to the hapten diphenylcyclopropenone (DPC). The sequence was obtained from a woman aged 18-29 years with alopecia areata. Some clones in this sample may be carry-over from other donors' samples. This sequence uses TRBV29-1 and TRBJ1-3; the D segment cannot be called with confidence. CDR3 region: CSVEWGSGNTIYF. The DNA sequence is TGCAGCGTTGAATGGGGCTCTGGAAACACCATATATTTT.